Below are 20 T cell receptor beta chains sequenced from a single sample in a study of T-cell reconstitution after alpha-beta-depleted transplantation in children. It was with unique molecular identifiers that the TCRbeta library was prepared. TCRdb reprocessed the PCR reads via MiXCR and lists one record per CDR3 protein. Here the sample spans fewer than 250,000 distinct CDR3 sequences, under 9.5% being singletons. The sample here was PBMCs, mostly from graft donor cells, taken 180 days after TCRalphabeta/CD19-depleted stem cell transplant. These TCRs come from a male patient aged 5 to 17 who had a stem cell transplant for acute lymphoblastic leukemia, so the T cells may come from the graft donor.

This clonotype was found many times. This chain joins TRBV5-1 and TRBJ1-3; the match to TRBD1 covers 8 bases. The CDR3 is 16 amino acids. Germline loops: CDR1 SGHRS, CDR2 YFSETQ. With 4 bases clipped from V and 0 bases from J, the junction kept 6 bases outside the gene matches. CDR3 residues: CASSIQGAGSGNTIYF. CDR3 nucleotides: TGCGCCAGCAGCATCCAGGGGGCCGGCTCTGGAAACACCATATATTTT. Based on the CDR3 plus reference TRBV5-1 and TRBJ1-3, the full variable domain is KAGVTQTPRYLIKTRGQQVTLSCSPISGHRSVSWYQQTPGQGLQFLFEYFSETQRNKGNFPGRFSGRQFSNSRSEMNVSTLELGDSALYLCASSIQGAGSGNTIYFGEGSWLTVV.

V is TRBV20-1 and J is TRBJ2-1, with 9 bases fitting TRBD2. Germline assignment: CDR1 DFQATT and CDR2 SNEGSKA (reference sequence). The CDR3 sequence is 20 residues long. V was pared by 4 bases and J by 7 bases, with 26 bases of the junction left unmatched. The CDR3 sequence is CSATPTTSREGGRGWNEQFF. The CDR3 nucleotides are TGCAGTGCTACCCCTACGACTAGTCGGGAGGGCGGGAGGGGGTGGAATGAGCAGTTCTTC.

This clonotype was detected ten times or more. The V call is TRBV11-2, the J call TRBJ2-1; possibly TRBD2 for D (7 bases). The CDR3 has 17 amino acids. The V end lost 3 bases, the J end lost 3 bases, and 18 bases lay between the germline ends. CDR1 and CDR2 (germline): SGHAT, FQNNGV. The CDR3 DNA reads as TGTGCCAGCAGCTTCGGAGGAGGGGGGGAAAACTACAATGAGCAGTTCTTC. Protein sequence: CASSFGGGGENYNEQFF.

This clonotype was observed at least ten times. The chain combines TRBV10-3 with TRBJ2-2, with 12 bases identical to TRBD2. Germline values: CDR1 ENHRY, CDR2 SYGVKD. With V trimmed by 0 bases and J by 4 bases, 3 bases remained unmatched. This CDR3 comprises 17 residues. The CDR3 DNA sequence: TGTGCCATCAGTGAGTCCCGGACTAGCGGGGTCACCGGGGAGCTGTTTTTT. Its protein product is CAISESRTSGVTGELFF.

This clonotype was counted many times. The chain carries TRBV12-3 or TRBV12-4 and TRBJ1-2, with 9 bases that match TRBD1. This CDR3 is built from 14 residues. V lost 4 bases to trimming and J lost 4 bases; unmatched junction nucleotides: 4. The CDR3 loop reads CASSSPTGGYGYTF. CDR3 coding DNA: TGTGCCAGCAGTTCCCCGACAGGGGGCTATGGCTACACCTTC.

A word on this clonotype: A single base separates this from a much larger clone, so it may be a read error. J is TRBJ2-2 and V is TRBV2, with TRBD1 identical over 8 bases. Trimming took 7 bases from V and 7 from J; bases not matched to a gene: 8. CDR1 and CDR2 (germline): SNHLY, FYNNEI. The CDR3 sequence is 14 residues long. The CDR3 coding sequence is TGTGCCAGCAAGGCACAGGGGGGAGACGGGGAGCTGTTTTTT. This gives the protein CASKAQGGDGELFF.

The chain couples TRBV19 to TRBJ1-2; TRBD1 might be the D (6 bases). CDR1 is LNHDA, CDR2 SQIVND, per germline (reference sequence). V lost 3 bases to trimming and J lost 6 bases, with 29 bases between them. The CDR3 length is 19 residues. The CDR3 region is CASSIPPYREIRSRDGYTF. The CDR3, as DNA: TGTGCCAGTAGTATCCCACCCTACAGGGAGATTAGGAGCAGAGATGGCTACACCTTC.

The sample holds many counts of this clonotype. The V gene is TRBV4-3, the J gene TRBJ2-7; 8 nucleotides align to TRBD2. Germline assignment: CDR1 LGHNA and CDR2 YSLEER. The CDR3 runs to 13 residues. V was clipped by 2 bases and J by 7 bases; unmatched bases: 4. The CDR3 here is CASSQRLAKEQYF. The CDR3 bases are TGCGCCAGCAGCCAAAGACTAGCGAAGGAGCAGTACTTC.

This clonotype was seen many times. This chain uses TRBV28 with TRBJ2-7, with D perhaps TRBD2 (5 bases). The CDR3 covers 15 residues. Germline loops: CDR1 MDHEN, CDR2 SYDVKM. Trimming stripped 6 bases from V and 3 bases from J, with 18 bases between. The CDR3 is CASRIHSGEHYEQYF. The CDR3, as DNA: TGTGCCAGCAGGATCCATTCCGGGGAGCACTACGAGCAGTACTTC.

This clonotype appeared many times. This chain joins TRBV5-1 and TRBJ1-2; the D is unclear. This CDR3 region has 13 residues. With 4 bases removed from V and 0 bases from J, the gap between germline ends came to 7 bases. Germline V gives CDR1 SGHRS, CDR2 YFSETQ. In DNA form, the CDR3 reads TGCGCCAGCAGCATGGGGACTAACTATGGCTACACCTTC. Translation: CASSMGTNYGYTF.

This clonotype was seen repeatedly, ten times or more. The J gene is TRBJ2-1, the V gene TRBV4-2, with 9 bases matching TRBD2. Losses at the gene ends were 0 bases for V and 4 bases for J; bases not matched to a gene: 1. Germline V gives CDR1 LGHNA, CDR2 YNFKEQ. The CDR3 totals 15 residues. The CDR3, as DNA: TGTGCCAGCAGCCAAGAGACTAGCGGATACAATGAGCAGTTCTTC. This translates into CASSQETSGYNEQFF.

This clonotype appeared many times. The chain combines TRBV6-5 with TRBJ2-3; 9 bases map to TRBD2. The V segment lost 0 bases and the J segment 6 bases; nucleotides outside the gene matches: 7. The CDR3 extends over 16 amino acids. Germline-derived CDR1 and CDR2 are MNHEY and SVGAGI. CDR3 loop: CASSYSTSGTVDTQYF. CDR3 nucleotides: TGTGCCAGCAGTTACTCGACTAGCGGCACGGTCGATACGCAGTATTTT.

This clonotype appeared many times. The chain has TRBV3-1 and TRBJ2-3; D unresolved. Trimming stripped 0 bases from V and 5 bases from J, with 9 bases between. The CDR3 spans 14 residues. Germline CDR1 reads LGHDT; CDR2 reads YNNKEL (reference sequence). CDR3 DNA sequence: TGTGCCAGCAGCCAAGAAGCCCGCGGAGATACGCAGTATTTT. It yields the protein CASSQEARGDTQYF.

This clonotype has at least ten counts. The rearrangement joins TRBV24-1 to TRBJ2-2; TRBD2 matches at 12 bases. V lost 1 base, J lost 5 bases, and 1 base stayed unmatched. The germline V gene has CDR1 KGHDR and CDR2 SFDVKD. The CDR3 covers 16 residues. The CDR3 DNA reads as TGTGCCACCAGTGATTTCGGGACTAGCGGGACCGGGGAGCTGTTTTTT. It is translated as CATSDFGTSGTGELFF.

The chain employs TRBV6-4 and TRBJ2-2; TRBD2 is a possible D gene (6 bases). From germline, CDR1 is MRHNA and CDR2 SNTAGT. Deletions cut 10 bases from V and 1 base from J, with 13 bases between. The CDR3 is 14 residues long. This CDR3 is CATPGTQNTGELFF. The CDR3 DNA reads TGTGCCACCCCCGGGACTCAGAACACCGGGGAGCTGTTTTTT.

This clonotype was seen at least ten times. The chain couples TRBV4-1 to TRBJ2-7; D remains ambiguous. The CDR3 is 14 residues long. Germline CDR1 reads MGHRA; CDR2 reads YSYEKL. Trimming pared 3 bases from V and 2 bases from J, leaving 11 bases between. The CDR3 DNA reads TGCGCCAGCAGCCAGAGGTCGTCGACCTACGAGCAGTACTTC. It codes for CASSQRSSTYEQYF.

This clonotype was seen repeatedly, ten times or more. This sequence joins TRBV6-1 and TRBJ1-2; 10 bases fit TRBD1. This CDR3 comprises 13 residues. Trimming removed 2 bases from V and 8 bases from J; junction bases left unmatched: 2. The V gene's germline CDR1 is MNHNS and CDR2 SASEGT. CDR3 protein: CASSEQTGGGYTF. The CDR3, as DNA: TGTGCCAGCAGTGAACAGACAGGGGGCGGCTACACCTTC.

At least ten counts were recorded for this clonotype. V usage is TRBV3-1 and J usage is TRBJ1-2; D may be TRBD1 (6 bases). Germline V gives CDR1 LGHDT, CDR2 YNNKEL (reference sequence). The CDR3 covers 15 residues. The V and J ends lost 4 bases and 4 bases respectively, with 16 bases between them. The CDR3 coding sequence is TGTGCCAGCAGCCCCCCCGGGGGCTGGGGCTATGGCTACACCTTC. It specifies CASSPPGGWGYGYTF.

This clonotype was seen at least ten times. The rearrangement uses TRBV5-5 and TRBJ2-2; a weak D match, TRBD2 (5 bases). The V gene's germline CDR1 is SGHKS and CDR2 YYEKEE (reference sequence). The CDR3 sequence is 14 residues long. V was pared by 1 base and J by 7 bases, with 11 bases between. CDR3 amino acids: CASSLTRSNGELFF. CDR3 DNA: TGTGCCAGCAGCTTGACTAGAAGTAACGGGGAGCTGTTTTTT.

The rearrangement joins TRBV7-9 to TRBJ1-2; D is unclear. With 5 bases removed from V and 5 bases from J, the gap between germline ends came to 12 bases. The V gene's germline CDR1 is SEHNR and CDR2 FQNEAQ (reference sequence). The CDR3 runs 13 residues. CDR3 region: CASSRVTEYGYTF. CDR3 in DNA: TGTGCCAGCAGCAGAGTGACGGAATATGGCTACACCTTC.